Shown below are 3 T cell receptor beta chains from a single sample sequenced in a study of blood T cells in healthy people across ages. Together with a sample-barcoded 5' primer, a J-beta primer mix was included in a second PCR lasting about 6 to 12 cycles. One entry per CDR3 protein, called by TCRdb with MiXCR from the 5' RACE reads. Of 850,000 or so distinct CDR3 sequences in the sample, more than 25% were seen once. Material for sequencing was blood. The origin of the receptors is a woman aged 80 or over in good health.

The V gene is TRBV6-6, the J gene TRBJ2-7; 8 bases align to TRBD2. Germline CDR1 MNHNY, CDR2 SVGAGI (reference sequence). The CDR3 is 16 amino acids. J lost 2 bases, V lost 6 bases, and 12 bases had no gene match. The DNA for the CDR3 is TGTGCCAGCAGCCTCCGGGAGGGGAGGGTGACCTACGAGCAGTACTTC. Encoded protein: CASSLREGRVTYEQYF.

Remarks on this clonotype: A much larger clonotype is one base distant, so this may be a read error. The chain has TRBV20-1 and TRBJ2-1; no firm D call. CDR1 is DFQATT and CDR2 is SNEGSKA in the germline V gene (reference sequence). The CDR3 is 16 amino acids. The V gene lost 0 bases and the J gene lost 1 base, with 13 bases spanning the gap. This CDR3 is CSARDLAGSSYNEQFF. The CDR3 nucleotides are TGCAGTGCTAGAGATTTGGCAGGTTCGTCCTACAATGAGCAGTTCTTC.

The DNA of the CDR3 is TGCGCCAGCCGCAGGGGACTAGCGGACAATGAGCAGTACTTC. Encoded protein: CASRRGLADNEQYF. This chain connects TRBV5-1 to TRBJ2-5, with TRBD2 matching over 11 bases. From germline, CDR1 is SGHRS and CDR2 YFSETQ. The ends lost 7 bases at V and 11 bases at J; junction bases unmatched: 13. The CDR3 contains 14 residues.